This entry features one TCR beta chain sequence. Its specificity is not known. Coverage ceases 3 residues before the CDR3 finishes, and the germline J gene fills in the end. Genomic DNA, averaging around 1,200 ng per sample, yielded TCR beta CDR3 via immunoSEQ. Clones were sequenced by immunoSEQ multiplex PCR, and TCRdb holds only the in-frame ones, with some missing. The repertoire table contains tens of thousands of clones. This entry comes from a study of T cells in women clearing cervical HPV infection. Study-level findings and limits: Cases carried less TRBV6-7 than controls: 0.11% versus 0.16%.

All donors had a single incident cervical HPV16 infection, not prevalent. HPV was found by MY09/MY11 PCR and dot-blot genotyping. The CDR3 spans 13 residues. Germline V CDR1 and CDR2: MNHEY, SVGEGT. This receptor was obtained from a woman aged 18 to 69 with a cervical HPV16 infection that either progressed to CIN3+ or cleared (not recorded which). Sequenced: blood buffy coat. The J gene is TRBJ2-3, the V gene TRBV6-2 or TRBV6-3; D ambiguous. This CDR3 reads CASRLPPQETQYF. CDR3 DNA, as far as it was read: TGTGCCAGCAGACTCCCTCCCCAAGAGACG.